This T cell receptor beta chain was captured by sequencing in a study of T-cell memory formation after mild COVID-19. TCRdb re-called the 5' RACE reads with MiXCR, one entry per CDR3 protein. This table holds 350,000 or so distinct CDR3 sequences, 13% found once. Germline CDR1 is SGHVS and CDR2 is FNYEAQ. The CDR3 covers 14 residues. The V gene end was trimmed by 5 bases and the J gene end by 1 base; junction bases not matched to a gene: 3. The gene calls are TRBV7-6 and TRBJ1-1; 8 bases are a match to TRBD1. What was sequenced was PBMCs or a T cell subset sorted from them (not recorded which). The receptor's source is a young man who had mild COVID-19 (a few samples of this study predate the infection). Cell type and time point are not known. CDR3 in amino acids: CASSGGQANTEAFF. In DNA, the CDR3 is TGTGCCAGCAGCGGGGGACAGGCGAACACTGAAGCTTTCTTT.